These 24 T cell receptor beta chains originate from one sample sequenced in a study of T cell responses to AZD1222 COVID-19 vaccine. Clones were read by immunoSEQ multiplex PCR, and TCRdb kept only the in-frame ones, dropping some. Here the sample spans around 120,000 clones, about 91% being singletons. The starting material was peripheral blood, obtained 28 days after the second AZD1222 dose. The receptors were gathered from an adult who received the AZD1222 COVID-19 vaccine.

J is TRBJ1-5 and V is TRBV10-3, with 8 bases identical to TRBD1. CDR3 length: 15 amino acids. Germline trimming cut 2 bases from V and 2 bases from J; bases unmatched to any gene: 2. Germline V gene sequence: CDR1 ENHRY, CDR2 SYGVKD. CDR3 amino acids: CAISEGQGGNQPQHF. The DNA of the CDR3 is TGTGCCATCAGTGAGGGACAGGGAGGCAATCAGCCCCAGCATTTT.

The gene calls are TRBV11-2 and TRBJ2-6; TRBD2 matches at 12 bases. CDR3 length: 18 residues. Germline V gives CDR1 SGHAT, CDR2 FQNNGV. Trimming cost V 2 bases and J 3 bases; bases outside gene matches: 5. In nucleotides, the CDR3 is TGTGCCAGCAGCTTAAAGAGACTAGCGGGAGATGGGGCCAACGTCCTGACTTTC. Amino acids: CASSLKRLAGDGANVLTF.

The J gene is TRBJ2-4, the V gene TRBV7-2; TRBD1 or TRBD2 may be the D gene (6 bases each). Germline V gene lookup returns CDR1 SGHTA and CDR2 FQGNSA. The length of the CDR3 is 14 residues. The V and J ends lost 5 bases and 6 bases respectively, with 14 bases between them. CDR3 sequence: CASSLEGTTNIQYF. The CDR3 DNA sequence: TGTGCCAGCAGCCTGGAGGGGACAACAAACATTCAGTACTTC.

The V call is TRBV27, the J call TRBJ2-2; possible D gene TRBD2, 5 bases. The CDR3 is 15 residues long. The V and J ends lost 10 bases and 7 bases respectively, with 22 bases between them. Germline V gives CDR1 MNHEY, CDR2 SMNVEV (reference sequence). The chain's CDR3 is CATAGEYVGGGELFF. In DNA form, the CDR3 reads TGTGCCACCGCTGGGGAATACGTTGGAGGCGGGGAGCTGTTTTTT.

The chain joins TRBV11-2 to TRBJ2-7; 10 bases are a match to TRBD2. Trimming cost V 3 bases and J 5 bases; bases outside gene matches: 7. CDR1 and CDR2 from the germline V gene are SGHAT and FQNNGV. There are 15 residues in the CDR3. The CDR3 sequence: CASSFGTSDIHEQYF. DNA of the CDR3: TGTGCCAGCAGCTTTGGGACTAGCGACATACACGAGCAGTACTTC.

This chain links TRBV15 with TRBJ1-1; D might be TRBD1 (6 bases). The V end was cut by 8 bases, the J end by 5 bases, with 18 bases between. The CDR3 runs 14 residues. Germline-derived CDR1 and CDR2 are LNHNV and YYDKDF (reference sequence). In DNA, the CDR3 is TGTGCCACCGGAGGGGGTCTCCGTGGGACTGAAGCTTTCTTT. It is translated as CATGGGLRGTEAFF.

The genes are TRBV14 and TRBJ1-1, with TRBD1 as a possible D gene (5 bases). This CDR3 comprises 15 residues. V lost 4 bases, J lost 6 bases, and 18 bases lay in between. Germline values: CDR1 SGHDN, CDR2 FVKESK. This CDR3 is CASSPIGHRGPEAFF. The CDR3 nucleotides are TGTGCCAGCAGCCCAATCGGACACCGAGGCCCTGAAGCTTTCTTT.

The chain carries TRBV11-2 and TRBJ2-1; D may correspond to TRBD1 or TRBD2 (5 bases each). V lost 5 bases to trimming and J lost 5 bases, with 19 bases between them. The CDR3 length is 16 residues. CDR1 and CDR2 from the germline V gene are SGHAT and FQNNGV. CDR3 bases: TGTGCCAGCAGCGCCGACTCAGGGAGAACGGACAATGAGCAGTTCTTC. Translating it yields CASSADSGRTDNEQFF.

This sequence joins TRBV4-1 and TRBJ2-5; no definite D call. V was pared by 4 bases and J by 4 bases, with 4 bases between. The length of the CDR3 is 11 residues. Germline assignment: CDR1 MGHRA and CDR2 YSYEKL. The DNA of the CDR3 is TGCGCCAGCAGCCTGCGAGAGACCCAGTACTTC. It codes for CASSLRETQYF.

This sequence joins TRBV6-6 and TRBJ2-7, with TRBD2 identical over 9 bases. The CDR3 contains 18 residues. V was clipped by 5 bases and J by 3 bases; unmatched bases: 17. CDR1 MNHNY and CDR2 SVGAGI come from the germline V gene (reference sequence). DNA for the CDR3: TGTGCCAGCAGTCCCTTCCCGAGTTCTAGCGGGATCGTCTACGAGCAGTACTTC. Protein: CASSPFPSSSGIVYEQYF.

V gene TRBV2 combines with J gene TRBJ1-1; the D gene is possibly TRBD1 (6 bases). Germline V gives CDR1 SNHLY, CDR2 FYNNEI. CDR3 length equals 13 residues. V was clipped by 4 bases and J by 10 bases, with 16 bases between them. CDR3 amino acids: CASSGQEKGVAFF. CDR3 nucleotide sequence: TGTGCCAGCAGTGGACAGGAGAAAGGGGTAGCTTTCTTT.

This chain joins TRBV18 and TRBJ2-7; 7 bases line up with TRBD1. The germline CDR1 and CDR2 sequences are KGHSH and LQKENI. The length of the CDR3 is 14 residues. With 6 bases clipped from V and 3 bases from J, the junction kept 8 bases outside the gene matches. CDR3 nucleotides: TGTGCCAGCTCGCGAACGGGACAGTACTACGAGCAGTACTTC. This sequence encodes CASSRTGQYYEQYF.

This clone is a singleton in its sample. V and J are TRBV28 and TRBJ2-1, with 8 bases fitting TRBD2. Germline CDR1 MDHEN, CDR2 SYDVKM. After removal of 6 bases from V and 4 bases from J, the junction contained 2 bases not matched to a gene. The CDR3 runs to 13 residues. DNA of the CDR3: TGTGCCAGCAGACTAGCGGATTACAATGAGCAGTTCTTC. Translation: CASRLADYNEQFF.

V usage is TRBV7-9 and J usage is TRBJ1-4, with a possible D match to TRBD1 (6 bases). Germline CDR1 reads SEHNR; CDR2 reads FQNEAQ (reference sequence). The CDR3 is 16 residues long. Trimming pared 5 bases from V and 5 bases from J, leaving 18 bases between. Written as DNA, the CDR3 is TGTGCCAGCAGCCCTTCGGAGGGGGTAAGGAATGAAAAACTGTTTTTT. This translates into CASSPSEGVRNEKLFF.

The rearrangement uses TRBV2 and TRBJ2-2; 7 positions match TRBD2. Per germline, CDR1 SNHLY and CDR2 FYNNEI. The CDR3 spans 14 residues. The V segment lost 1 base and the J segment 9 bases; nucleotides outside the gene matches: 5. The CDR3 DNA reads TGTGCCAGCAGTGAAGGGCGGGAGAGGCGGGAGCTGTTTTTT. It encodes CASSEGRERRELFF.

The gene calls are TRBV27 and TRBJ1-6; 11 nucleotides agree with TRBD1. Trimming at V came to 3 bases and at J to 4 bases, leaving 8 bases not matched to a gene. The CDR3 runs to 18 residues. The germline gives CDR1 MNHEY, CDR2 SMNVEV (reference sequence). This CDR3 reads CASSFRDRGTPYNSPLHF. CDR3 sequence (DNA): TGTGCCAGCAGTTTCCGGGACAGGGGGACCCCTTATAATTCACCCCTCCACTTT.

The CDR3: CASSQRARSSNGYTF. The CDR3 bases are TGCGCCAGCAGCCAAAGGGCACGGAGCTCGAATGGCTACACCTTC. J is TRBJ1-2 and V is TRBV4-1; D not resolved. Germline CDR1 MGHRA, CDR2 YSYEKL. V shed 2 bases and J shed 6 bases, with 16 bases lying between them. CDR3 length: 15 amino acids.

V gene TRBV27 combines with J gene TRBJ2-1; a weak D match, TRBD1 (5 bases). Deletions cut 6 bases from V and 0 bases from J, with 12 bases between. The germline CDR1 and CDR2 sequences are MNHEY and SMNVEV (reference sequence). The CDR3 covers 15 residues. This CDR3 is CASRSRGSSYNEQFF. The CDR3 DNA follows: TGTGCCAGCAGGAGTAGGGGAAGCTCCTACAATGAGCAGTTCTTC.

V gene TRBV6-5 combines with J gene TRBJ2-1, with D possibly matching TRBD1 (5 bases). Germline lookup yields CDR1 MNHEY and CDR2 SVGAGI. The CDR3 length is 16 residues. V dropped 2 bases and J dropped 5 bases, with 16 bases sitting between them. The CDR3 loop reads CASSYVLGASHNEQFF. In nucleotides, the CDR3 is TGTGCCAGCAGTTACGTGCTAGGGGCTTCCCACAATGAGCAGTTCTTC.

This chain uses TRBV6-4 with TRBJ2-7, with D possibly matching TRBD1 (5 bases). CDR1 is MRHNA, CDR2 SNTAGT, per germline. V lost 2 bases and J lost 4, with 9 bases in between. This CDR3 has 13 residues. The DNA of the CDR3 is TGTGCCAGCAGTGACGGGGCTGGATACGAGCAGTACTTC. Translating it yields CASSDGAGYEQYF.

The chain couples TRBV25-1 to TRBJ2-5; the match to TRBD1 covers 11 bases. The trim removed 5 bases at V and 5 bases at J, leaving 10 bases unmatched. The germline gives CDR1 MGHDK, CDR2 SYGVNS. The length of the CDR3 is 16 residues. CDR3 loop: CASSYPGQGGRETQYF. CDR3 coding DNA: TGTGCCAGCAGTTACCCGGGACAGGGGGGACGGGAGACCCAGTACTTC.

The DNA of the CDR3 is TGTGCCAGCAGCTTAGCGGGCGGGAGGGCCACGGAGACCCAGTACTTC. It is translated as CASSLAGGRATETQYF. The J gene is TRBJ2-5, the V gene TRBV7-6; 9 bases fit TRBD2. V was clipped by 0 bases and J by 5 bases; unmatched bases: 7. CDR1 and CDR2 (germline): SGHVS, FNYEAQ. The CDR3 has 16 amino acids.

The chain carries TRBV6-1 and TRBJ2-7; D possibly matches TRBD1 or TRBD2 (5 bases each). V was trimmed by 1 base and J by 2 bases, leaving 21 bases between them. The CDR3 is made up of 18 amino acids. Looked up from germline, CDR1 is MNHNS and CDR2 is SASEGT. CDR3 loop: CASSEVGVGRTYAYEQYF. In DNA, the CDR3 is TGTGCCAGCAGTGAAGTCGGGGTGGGACGGACGTACGCCTACGAGCAGTACTTC.

The chain employs TRBV3-1 (or the pseudogene TRBV3-2) and TRBJ1-5; a weak D match, TRBD1 (6 bases). This CDR3 spans 17 amino acids. Germline values: CDR1 LGHDT, CDR2 YNNKEL (reference sequence). V was clipped by 0 bases and J by 4 bases, with 16 bases between them. CDR3 coding DNA: TGTGCCAGCAGCCAAGATACCGGACAGTGGGGGAATCAGCCCCAGCATTTT. Encoded protein: CASSQDTGQWGNQPQHF.